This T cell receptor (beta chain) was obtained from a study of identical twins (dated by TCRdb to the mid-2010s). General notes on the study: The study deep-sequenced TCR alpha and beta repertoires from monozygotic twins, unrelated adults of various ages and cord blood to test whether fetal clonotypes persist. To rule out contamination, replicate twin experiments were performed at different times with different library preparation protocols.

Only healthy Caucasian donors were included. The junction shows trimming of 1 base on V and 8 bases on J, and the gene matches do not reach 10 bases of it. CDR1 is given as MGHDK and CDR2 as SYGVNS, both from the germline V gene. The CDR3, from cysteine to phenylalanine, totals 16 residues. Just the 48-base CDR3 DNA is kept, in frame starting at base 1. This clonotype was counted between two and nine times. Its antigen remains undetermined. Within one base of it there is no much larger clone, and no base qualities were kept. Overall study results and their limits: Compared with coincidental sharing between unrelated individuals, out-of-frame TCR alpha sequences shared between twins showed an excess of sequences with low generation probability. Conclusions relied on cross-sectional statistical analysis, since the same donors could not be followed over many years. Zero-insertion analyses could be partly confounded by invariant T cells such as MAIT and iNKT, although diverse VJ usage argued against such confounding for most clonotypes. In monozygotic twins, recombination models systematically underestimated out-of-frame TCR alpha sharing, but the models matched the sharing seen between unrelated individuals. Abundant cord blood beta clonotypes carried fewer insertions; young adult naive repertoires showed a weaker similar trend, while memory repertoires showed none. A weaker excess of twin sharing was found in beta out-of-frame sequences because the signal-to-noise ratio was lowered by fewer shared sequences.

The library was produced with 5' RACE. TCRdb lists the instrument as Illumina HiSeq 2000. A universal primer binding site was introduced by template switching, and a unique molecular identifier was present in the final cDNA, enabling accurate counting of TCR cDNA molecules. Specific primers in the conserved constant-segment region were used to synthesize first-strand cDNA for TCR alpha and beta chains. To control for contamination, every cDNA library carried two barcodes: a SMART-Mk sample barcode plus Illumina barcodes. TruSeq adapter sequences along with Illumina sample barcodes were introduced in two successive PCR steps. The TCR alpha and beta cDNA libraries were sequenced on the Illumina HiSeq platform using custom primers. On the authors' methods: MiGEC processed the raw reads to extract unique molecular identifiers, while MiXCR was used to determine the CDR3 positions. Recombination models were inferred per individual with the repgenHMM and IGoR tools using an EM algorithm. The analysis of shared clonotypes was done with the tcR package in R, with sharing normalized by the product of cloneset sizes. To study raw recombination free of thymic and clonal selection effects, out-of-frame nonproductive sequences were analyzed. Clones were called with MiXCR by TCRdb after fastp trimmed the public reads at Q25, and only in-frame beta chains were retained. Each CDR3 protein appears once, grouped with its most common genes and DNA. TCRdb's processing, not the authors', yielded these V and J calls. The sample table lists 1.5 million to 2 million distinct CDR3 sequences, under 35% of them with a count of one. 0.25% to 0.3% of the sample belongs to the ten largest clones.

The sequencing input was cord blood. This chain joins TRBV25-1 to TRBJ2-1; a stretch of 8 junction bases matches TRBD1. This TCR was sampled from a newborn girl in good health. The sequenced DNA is TGTGCCAGCAGTGAATGGAGAGACAGGGGTAGGGATGAGCAGTTCTTC. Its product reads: CASSEWRDRGRDEQFF. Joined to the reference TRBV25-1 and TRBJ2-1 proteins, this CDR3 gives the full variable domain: EADIYQTPRYLVIGTGKKITLECSQTMGHDKMYWYQQDPGMELHLIHYSYGVNSTEKGDLSSESTVSRIRTEHFPLTLESARPSHTSQYLCASSEWRDRGRDEQFFGPGTRLTVL.